One and the same sample provided the 5 T cell receptor beta chains below, sequenced in a study of control samples from healthy donors and cancer patients. Profiling relied on immunoSEQ multiplex PCR, and the TCRdb table lists in-frame clones only, not all of them. This sample yields 150,000 to 200,000 clones, of which roughly 90% are seen a single time; 1.2% to 1.5% belongs to the top ten. The sequenced material came from blood. These receptors all stem from a woman aged 50 to 60 in good health.

This clone appeared once. As DNA, the CDR3 is TGTGCCAGCAGTGAAGGGGCGGCCCGGTACCAAGAGACCCAGTACTTC. As protein: CASSEGAARYQETQYF. The gene calls are TRBV25-1 and TRBJ2-5; a possible D gene is TRBD1 (5 bases). The CDR3 sequence is 16 residues long. V gave up 2 bases and J gave up 0 bases, with 13 bases separating them. CDR1 is MGHDK, CDR2 SYGVNS, per germline.

CDR3 DNA sequence: TGTGCCAGCAGTTCACTGACAGGGCTTGCCTACGAGCAGTACTTC. Its protein is CASSSLTGLAYEQYF. The chain uses TRBV28 and TRBJ2-7, with 7 bases lining up with TRBD1. The junction had 8 bases not matched to a gene; V was cut back by 4 bases and J by 2 bases. This CDR3 region has 15 residues. CDR1 and CDR2 (germline): MDHEN, SYDVKM.

The CDR3 bases are TGTGCCAGCAGCCCCGGACAGGACGGCACTGAAGCTTTCTTT. This gives the protein CASSPGQDGTEAFF. The V call is TRBV3-1 (or the pseudogene TRBV3-2), the J call TRBJ1-1; 7 bases are a match to TRBD1. The length of the CDR3 is 14 residues. Per the germline V gene, CDR1 is LGHDT and CDR2 is YNNKEL (reference sequence). The V segment lost 4 bases and the J segment 4 bases; nucleotides outside the gene matches: 6.

This sequence joins TRBV7-2 and TRBJ1-5; 8 bases fit TRBD1. The junction had 4 bases not matched to a gene; V was cut back by 5 bases and J by 1 base. The CDR3 is 15 amino acids. Germline V CDR1 and CDR2: SGHTA, FQGNSA. For the CDR3, the DNA is TGTGCCAGCAGCCCCCGGACAGGGAGCAATCAGCCCCAGCATTTT. Encoded protein: CASSPRTGSNQPQHF.

This clone was picked up one time. The chain uses TRBV20-1 and TRBJ1-5; the D gene is possibly TRBD1 (5 bases). The CDR3 loop spans 18 amino acids. Germline CDR1 and CDR2: DFQATT and SNEGSKA (reference sequence). The V end was cut by 3 bases, the J end by 1 base, with 22 bases between. The CDR3 loop reads CSASLPGTFSLSNQPQHF. CDR3 in DNA: TGCAGTGCTAGTCTTCCAGGGACTTTTTCCCTCAGCAATCAGCCCCAGCATTTT.